This T cell receptor beta chain came from a study of blood T cell repertoires in COVID-19. Study in general: Nucleic acid was either cDNA or gDNA, and it came from T cells, B-cell-depleted T cells, or PBMCs.

Cohort allocation depended upon clinical history that participants reported. This CDR3 contains 17 residues. With V trimmed by 2 bases and J by 6 bases, 15 bases remained unmatched. CDR1 MNHEY and CDR2 SVGEGT come from the germline V gene. Repertoires were generated with immunoSEQ multiplex PCR, while TCRdb's copy carries only in-frame clones and drops some. The sample has 150,000 to 250,000 clones, roughly four fifths seen once. This clonotype originated in a man in his forties or fifties who had recovered from COVID-19. Sequencing was performed on PBMCs or T cells enriched from blood (not recorded which). J is TRBJ1-1 and V is TRBV6-2 or TRBV6-3, with TRBD1 matching 7 bases. The CDR3 sequence: CASSYAQPRQGGAEAFF. CDR3 nucleotide sequence: TGTGCCAGCAGTTACGCCCAGCCCCGACAGGGCGGGGCTGAAGCTTTCTTT.